This is a list of T cell receptor beta chains from one sample in a study of blood T cell dynamics during melanoma immunotherapy. Generated by immunoSEQ multiplex PCR, the TCRdb table keeps only in-frame clones and is missing some. The sample contains several thousand clones, around 96% of which appear only once. This specimen was effector memory CD8+ T cells from blood, taken from a patient treated with checkpoint blockade. These receptor sequences come from a human donor with melanoma. Each CDR3 is given without its conserved first and last residue. The D gene is left open where the match is weak. Not every row has a clone size; where given, it reads once, few, many or a size class.

V gene: TRBV9
clone size: .
J gene: TRBJ2-7
D gene: TRBD1
CDR3 protein: ASSGPTGQGRYYEQY

V gene: TRBV6-5
clone size: .
J gene: TRBJ2-3
D gene: .
CDR3 protein: ASSYVDGGTDTQY

V gene: TRBV27
clone size: .
J gene: TRBJ2-7
D gene: .
CDR3 protein: ASSTAARSYEQY

V gene: TRBV5-1
clone size: .
J gene: TRBJ2-7
D gene: TRBD1
CDR3 protein: ASRWDRDRSNVLDPYEQY

V gene: TRBV5-8
clone size: once
J gene: TRBJ1-5
D gene: TRBD1
CDR3 protein: ASSVGQGTNQPQH

V gene: TRBV2
clone size: .
J gene: TRBJ2-7
D gene: TRBD1
CDR3 protein: ASKQGAGVYEQY

V gene: TRBV10-3
clone size: .
J gene: TRBJ1-5
D gene: TRBD1
CDR3 protein: AISEGRGVDNQPQH

V gene: TRBV6-1
clone size: .
J gene: TRBJ2-7
D gene: TRBD1
CDR3 protein: ASSPGTGGNEQY

V gene: TRBV7-9
clone size: .
J gene: TRBJ2-1
D gene: TRBD2
CDR3 protein: ASGAGEGPREQF

V gene: TRBV5-1
clone size: once
J gene: TRBJ2-7
D gene: .
CDR3 protein: ASSDPRAYEQY

V gene: TRBV5-5
clone size: .
J gene: TRBJ2-5
D gene: .
CDR3 protein: ASSPVRETQY

V gene: TRBV2
clone size: .
J gene: TRBJ1-1
D gene: TRBD1
CDR3 protein: ASPGGMNTEAF